The TCR beta chain under discussion was sequenced for a study of TIL therapy for anti-PD-1-resistant metastatic lung cancer. Study context: Median patient age was approximately 58, ranging roughly 38-75 years.

Note on this clone: The antigen remains undetermined.

The CDR3 spans 15 residues. After removal of 3 bases from V and 4 bases from J, the junction contained 5 bases not matched to a gene. Germline-derived CDR1 and CDR2 are MDHEN and SYDVKM. Study conclusions and caveats: Many TIL product clones were absent from baseline tumor, suggesting clonal contraction.

The libraries were made with immunoSEQ v3. The assay was immunoSEQ multiplex PCR, and TCRdb's table has in-frame clones only and misses some. Found here are 95,000 or so clones, approximately 65% of them singletons; the top ten hold 9.5% to 13%. Noted time point: pre-treatment sample, taken before nivolumab and TIL therapy. The tumor samples were excised metastases, mostly pleural nodules or supraclavicular lymph nodes. This TCR derives from a person aged 25 to 85 with non-small cell lung cancer. The material sequenced was tumor tissue, taken at baseline. The rearrangement joins TRBV28 to TRBJ2-1; 8 nucleotides line up with TRBD2. The CDR3 nucleotides are TGTGCCAGCAGTTTTATAGCGGGGCCTTACAATGAGCAGTTCTTC. Translated: CASSFIAGPYNEQFF.